Listed below are T cell receptor beta chains from one sample, sequenced in a study of blood T cells in healthy people across ages. Each CDR3 protein gets one entry after TCRdb re-called the 5' RACE reads with MiXCR. Of 500,000 to 650,000 distinct CDR3 sequences listed, roughly a quarter were seen once; the top ten hold roughly 3.5%. This sample also appeared in a second study, on T cells of mothers and their children.

The material sequenced was blood. The receptors shown here come from a boy aged 2 to 10 in good health. Both conserved end residues are part of each CDR3. A D gene is named only where the DNA matches it firmly. Clone size is not always given. Where it is, it says once, few, many or a class for expanded clones.

D gene,clone size,J gene,V gene,CDR3 protein,CDR3 DNA
TRBD1,-,TRBJ1-2,TRBV9,CASSSQGARSGYTF,TGTGCCAGCAGCTCACAGGGGGCGCGGAGTGGCTACACCTTC
-,-,TRBJ1-1,TRBV6-5,CASSYSRVKEWGTEAFF,TGTGCCAGCAGTTACTCGAGGGTTAAAGAGTGGGGCACTGAAGCTTTCTTT
-,-,TRBJ2-5,TRBV12-3/TRBV12-4,CASSHPGVGETQYF,TGTGCCAGCAGTCACCCGGGGGTGGGAGAGACCCAGTACTTC
TRBD1,-,TRBJ2-2,TRBV4-1,CASSQVWTGGTGELFF,TGCGCCAGCAGCCAAGTTTGGACAGGGGGCACCGGGGAGCTGTTTTTT
-,once,TRBJ2-3,TRBV29-1,CSVVGGPDTQYF,TGCAGCGTTGTTGGGGGCCCAGATACGCAGTATTTT
-,-,TRBJ2-5,TRBV6-1,CASTRQGSQTQYF,TGTGCCAGCACCCGGCAGGGCAGCCAGACCCAGTACTTC
TRBD2,-,TRBJ2-5,TRBV9,CASSAGTSGGATQETQYF,TGTGCCAGCAGCGCTGGGACTAGCGGGGGGGCGACCCAAGAGACCCAGTACTTC
-,-,TRBJ1-1,TRBV6-5,CASSYSGARGDAFF,TGTGCCAGCAGTTACTCCGGGGCCCGGGGCGACGCTTTCTTT
-,-,TRBJ1-1,TRBV7-9,CASSTFRATEAFF,TGTGCCAGCAGCACTTTCAGGGCGACTGAAGCTTTCTTT
TRBD1,few,TRBJ2-5,TRBV10-3,CAISRDRGETQYF,TGTGCCATCAGTAGGGACAGGGGCGAGACCCAGTACTTC
-,once,TRBJ2-3,TRBV5-5,CASSSMRGTDTQYF,TGTGCCAGCAGTTCAATGAGGGGCACAGATACGCAGTATTTT
-,-,TRBJ2-5,TRBV2,CASEPGTPTFGETQYF,TGTGCCAGCGAGCCTGGGACTCCTACCTTCGGGGAGACCCAGTACTTC